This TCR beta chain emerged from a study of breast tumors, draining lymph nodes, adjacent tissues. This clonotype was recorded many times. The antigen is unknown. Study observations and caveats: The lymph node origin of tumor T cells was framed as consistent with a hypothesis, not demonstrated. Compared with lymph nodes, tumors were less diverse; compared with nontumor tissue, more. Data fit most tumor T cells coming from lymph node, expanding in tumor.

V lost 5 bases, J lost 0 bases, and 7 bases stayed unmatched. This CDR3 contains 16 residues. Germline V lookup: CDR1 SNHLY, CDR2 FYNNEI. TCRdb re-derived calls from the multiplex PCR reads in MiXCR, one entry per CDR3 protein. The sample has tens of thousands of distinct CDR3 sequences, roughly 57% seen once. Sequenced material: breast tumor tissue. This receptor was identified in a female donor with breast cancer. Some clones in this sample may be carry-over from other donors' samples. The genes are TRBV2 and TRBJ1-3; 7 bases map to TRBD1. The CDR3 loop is CASSRGQSLSGNTIYF. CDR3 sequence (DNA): TGTGCCAGCAGTCGGGGACAGTCCCTCTCTGGAAACACCATATATTTT.